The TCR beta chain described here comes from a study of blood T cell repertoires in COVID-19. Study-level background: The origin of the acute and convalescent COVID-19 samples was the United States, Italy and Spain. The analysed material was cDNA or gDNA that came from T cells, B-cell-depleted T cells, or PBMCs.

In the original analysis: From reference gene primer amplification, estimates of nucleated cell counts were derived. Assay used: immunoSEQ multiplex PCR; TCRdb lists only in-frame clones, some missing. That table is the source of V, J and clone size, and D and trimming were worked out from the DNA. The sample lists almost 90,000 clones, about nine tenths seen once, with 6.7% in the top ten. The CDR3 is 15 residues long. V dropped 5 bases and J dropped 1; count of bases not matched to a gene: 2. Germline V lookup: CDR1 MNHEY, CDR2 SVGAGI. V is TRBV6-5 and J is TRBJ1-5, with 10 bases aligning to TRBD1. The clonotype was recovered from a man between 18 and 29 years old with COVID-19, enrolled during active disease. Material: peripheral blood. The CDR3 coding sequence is TGTGCCAGCAGTACGACAGGGGGCAGCAATCAGCCCCAGCATTTT. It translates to CASSTTGGSNQPQHF.